This is a list of T cell receptor beta chains from one sample in a study of blood T cell repertoires in COVID-19. Profiling relied on immunoSEQ multiplex PCR, and the TCRdb table lists in-frame clones only, not all of them. The sample holds just over 300,000 clones; approximately 90% are singletons and the top ten take 9.5%. Sequenced input: PBMCs or T cells enriched from blood (not recorded which). The source is a woman aged 40 to 50 who had recovered from COVID-19. Each CDR3 is given with its conserved first and last residue. Each record gives: J gene, D gene, V gene, CDR3 protein. D genes are given only for firm matches.

j_call: TRBJ2-7; d_call: TRBD1; v_call: TRBV7-9; cdr3_aa: CASRRDSLYEQYF
j_call: TRBJ1-6; d_call: NA; v_call: TRBV28; cdr3_aa: CASSFGDSYNSPLHF
j_call: TRBJ1-6; d_call: NA; v_call: TRBV12-3/TRBV12-4; cdr3_aa: CASSFGEDSPLHF
j_call: TRBJ1-1; d_call: NA; v_call: TRBV4-2; cdr3_aa: CASSQDDGTGSEAFF
j_call: TRBJ2-1; d_call: NA; v_call: TRBV30; cdr3_aa: CAWRPVDEQFF
j_call: TRBJ2-3; d_call: TRBD2; v_call: TRBV15; cdr3_aa: CATSTGLAGNTDTQYF
j_call: TRBJ1-5; d_call: NA; v_call: TRBV5-8; cdr3_aa: CASSRDMTSNQPQHF
j_call: TRBJ2-3; d_call: TRBD2; v_call: TRBV11-3; cdr3_aa: CASSLDAAGAIDTQYF
j_call: TRBJ2-1; d_call: TRBD1; v_call: TRBV27; cdr3_aa: CASTPGQTKGNEQFF
j_call: TRBJ2-1; d_call: NA; v_call: TRBV21-1; cdr3_aa: CASSKTGVNSPGQGAEYGVKRWFF
j_call: TRBJ1-1; d_call: NA; v_call: TRBV29-1; cdr3_aa: CSAPRGGNTEAFF
j_call: TRBJ2-7; d_call: TRBD1; v_call: TRBV5-1; cdr3_aa: CASSSPGQGADEQYF
j_call: TRBJ1-5; d_call: NA; v_call: TRBV29-1; cdr3_aa: CSVGLGGNQPQHF
j_call: TRBJ1-1; d_call: NA; v_call: TRBV11-3; cdr3_aa: CASSYQGRGNTEAFF
j_call: TRBJ2-2; d_call: TRBD2; v_call: TRBV27; cdr3_aa: CASSLSLAGSTGELFF
j_call: TRBJ1-6; d_call: TRBD1; v_call: TRBV7-6; cdr3_aa: CASSRQGVNNSPLHF
j_call: TRBJ1-6; d_call: TRBD1; v_call: TRBV30; cdr3_aa: CAWSLTGTNSPLHF
j_call: TRBJ2-7; d_call: TRBD2; v_call: TRBV9; cdr3_aa: CASSVVAGGPHEQYF
j_call: TRBJ2-1; d_call: NA; v_call: TRBV11-3; cdr3_aa: CASRGYNEQFF
j_call: TRBJ1-2; d_call: NA; v_call: TRBV13; cdr3_aa: CASTLLVGLRRYTF
j_call: TRBJ2-5; d_call: TRBD1; v_call: TRBV11-2; cdr3_aa: CASSFPRDRGPETQYF
j_call: TRBJ2-3; d_call: NA; v_call: TRBV7-8; cdr3_aa: CASSPSTDTQYF
j_call: TRBJ1-6; d_call: NA; v_call: TRBV30; cdr3_aa: CAWSGNLNSPLHF
j_call: TRBJ1-5; d_call: NA; v_call: TRBV19; cdr3_aa: CASSRQVVNGQPQHF
j_call: TRBJ2-5; d_call: NA; v_call: TRBV11-3; cdr3_aa: CASSLASLNQETQYF
j_call: TRBJ1-2; d_call: TRBD1; v_call: TRBV15; cdr3_aa: CATSRDRGDRGYGYTF
j_call: TRBJ1-4; d_call: TRBD1; v_call: TRBV3-1/TRBV3-2; cdr3_aa: CASSQPTGVGGATNEKLFF
j_call: TRBJ1-2; d_call: TRBD1; v_call: TRBV7-2; cdr3_aa: CASSLESFTGGPGPAGYTF
j_call: TRBJ1-1; d_call: NA; v_call: TRBV11-2; cdr3_aa: CASSLDMRGKAFF
j_call: TRBJ1-1; d_call: NA; v_call: TRBV7-8; cdr3_aa: CASSPRQTFEAFF
j_call: TRBJ1-1; d_call: NA; v_call: TRBV5-1; cdr3_aa: CVRLGVMNTEAFF
j_call: TRBJ2-1; d_call: TRBD1; v_call: TRBV7-9; cdr3_aa: CASSPRGPYNEQFF
j_call: TRBJ2-7; d_call: NA; v_call: TRBV6-2/TRBV6-3; cdr3_aa: CASSYGATYEQYF
j_call: TRBJ2-2; d_call: NA; v_call: TRBV7-3; cdr3_aa: CASSDAVDTGELFF
j_call: TRBJ2-6; d_call: TRBD1; v_call: TRBV3-1/TRBV3-2; cdr3_aa: CASSRDSSGANVLTF
j_call: TRBJ2-1; d_call: TRBD1; v_call: TRBV27; cdr3_aa: CASSLRPPGQVLEQFF
j_call: TRBJ1-4; d_call: TRBD1; v_call: TRBV11-3; cdr3_aa: CASSSSGGLEKLFF
j_call: TRBJ2-1; d_call: TRBD2; v_call: TRBV5-5; cdr3_aa: CASSPGLAGDYNEQFF
j_call: TRBJ2-3; d_call: TRBD2; v_call: TRBV18; cdr3_aa: CASSPPGLAAATQYF
j_call: TRBJ1-3; d_call: NA; v_call: TRBV10-3; cdr3_aa: CAIRDSYISGNTIYF
j_call: TRBJ2-1; d_call: TRBD2; v_call: TRBV7-3; cdr3_aa: CASSPLAGAYNEQFF
j_call: TRBJ2-5; d_call: TRBD2; v_call: TRBV23-1; cdr3_aa: CASSHSREGKPETQYF
j_call: TRBJ1-2; d_call: NA; v_call: TRBV16; cdr3_aa: CASSLRTGEGQGYTF
j_call: TRBJ2-1; d_call: NA; v_call: TRBV14; cdr3_aa: CASSLNLQGTQFF
j_call: TRBJ1-1; d_call: TRBD1; v_call: TRBV5-5; cdr3_aa: CASSLVEGQPLEAFF
j_call: TRBJ2-5; d_call: TRBD2; v_call: TRBV5-1; cdr3_aa: CASSSPSGVQETQYF
j_call: TRBJ2-1; d_call: NA; v_call: TRBV7-2; cdr3_aa: CASSLGSSGGRDEQFF
j_call: TRBJ2-3; d_call: TRBD2; v_call: TRBV18; cdr3_aa: CASSPRLAGDQGDTQYF
j_call: TRBJ1-4; d_call: NA; v_call: TRBV7-2; cdr3_aa: CASSGDRREKLFF
j_call: TRBJ1-2; d_call: TRBD1; v_call: TRBV27; cdr3_aa: CASSPWDRGRSGYTF
j_call: TRBJ2-7; d_call: NA; v_call: TRBV12-5; cdr3_aa: CASGFEASYEQYF